The present T cell receptor beta chain was sequenced within a study of T cells after posttransplantation cyclophosphamide. General observations from the study: Blood and skin or GI T cell repertoires showed limited TRB overlap.

This clone was detected a few times. Its cognate antigen is unknown. A marrow graft followed busulfan-fludarabine conditioning, with cyclophosphamide on days +3 and +4. Clones were sequenced by immunoSEQ multiplex PCR, and TCRdb holds only the in-frame ones, with some missing. This table holds fewer than 15,000 clones, roughly 2% found once. The CDR3 extends over 15 amino acids. V was clipped by 4 bases and J by 7 bases; unmatched bases: 10. Germline-derived CDR1 and CDR2 are LNHDA and SQIVND (reference sequence). This sample comprised PBMCs, obtained after allogeneic stem cell transplant with posttransplant cyclophosphamide. The TCR comes from a male patient aged 25 to 39 who received an allogeneic stem cell transplant from a related donor, was CMV-positive, and had no GVHD. Among the T cells, some may be from the graft donor. The chain uses TRBV19 and TRBJ1-5; TRBD1 agrees at 7 bases. CDR3 coding DNA: TGTGCCAGTAGTAGACAGGGCGAAGTCGGGCAGCCCCAGCATTTT. Translated, it gives CASSRQGEVGQPQHF.